The 21 T cell receptor beta chains reported below all come from one sample, sequenced in a study of tissue T cells after allogeneic stem cell transplantation. Documented time point: mouse harvest day 14 after allogeneic transplant. The graft held 10^6 splenic CD5+ T cells and 10^7 T-cell-depleted bone marrow cells. The table came from immunoSEQ multiplex PCR; TCRdb's copy has only in-frame clones and leaves some out. The table records fewer than 5,000 clones, about 46% of them present only once. The sequenced sample was lymph node tissue. The receptor set was obtained from a female BALB/c mouse given C57BL/6 T cells with graft-versus-host disease after an allogeneic hematopoietic cell transplant.

This clone was recorded a few times. Gene names and germline match the mouse. The CDR3 bases that were read are TGTGCCAGCAGGGGACTGGGGGGGCGCTTTGAACAGTAC. It encodes CASRGLGGRFEQY. The complete CDR3 protein is CASRGLGGRFEQYF. The gene calls are TRBV19 and TRBJ2-7, with 14 bases lining up with TRBD2. From the germline J gene comes the end of the CDR3, since the read stops 1 residue before it. This CDR3 has 14 residues. The germline V gene has CDR1 FNHDT and CDR2 SITEND (reference sequence). V trimming: 5 bases; J trimming: 6 bases; junction bases outside the gene matches: 4.

This clone was observed a handful of times. Mouse gene names and germline throughout. The read ends 1 residue early relative to the CDR3; the germline J gene fills the gap. The genes are TRBV26 and TRBJ1-4; 7 nucleotides line up with TRBD1. After removal of 7 bases from V and 4 bases from J, the junction contained 6 bases not matched to a gene. The CDR3 loop spans 14 amino acids. Germline V gives CDR1 KGHPV, CDR2 FQNQEV (reference sequence). The part of the CDR3 DNA that was read is TGTGCCAGCACCCCCGGGACAGTCAACGAAAGATTATTT. Protein sequence: CASTPGTVNERLF. The whole CDR3 sequence is CASTPGTVNERLFF.

Comment on this clone: Any gene name here is a mouse gene name. The read finishes 1 residue shy of the CDR3 end, and the germline J gene is used to complete it. The rearrangement uses TRBV12-2 and TRBJ2-5, with TRBD1 matching 7 bases. J was trimmed by 0 bases and V by 0 bases; bases with no gene match: 5. Germline CDR1 is SGHLS and CDR2 is HYDKME. The CDR3 covers 16 residues. The CDR3 sequence is CASSLGRGNNQDTQYF. The CDR3 bases that were read are TGTGCCAGCTCTCTCGGCAGGGGGAATAACCAAGACACCCAGTAC.

This clone has a handful of counts. Gene names are the mouse ones. The CDR3 end is not reached by the read, which stops 1 residue before it; the germline J gene fills it in. The chain uses TRBV3 and TRBJ1-4; D might be TRBD1 (5 bases). Germline-derived CDR1 and CDR2 are SNHLY and FYNGKV (reference sequence). Trimming took off 5 bases at V and 7 bases at J, with 8 bases between the two ends. This CDR3 is built from 12 residues. Partial CDR3 DNA: TGTGCCAGCAGCAGGGGCGGCGAAAGATTATTT. Translating gives CASSRGGERLF. The complete CDR3 protein is CASSRGGERLFF.

Comments on this clone: Here the gene names and germline are mouse. The CDR3 extends 1 residue past the end of the read, so its final part is completed from the germline J gene. The chain links TRBV31 to TRBJ2-1; 9 bases map to TRBD2. The germline V gene encodes CDR1 GKSSPN and CDR2 SITVG. There are 16 residues in the CDR3. Trimming at V came to 0 bases and at J to 1 base, leaving 4 bases not matched to a gene. The sequenced CDR3 bases are TGTGCCTGGAGTCTAGGCTGGGGGGGGAACTATGCTGAGCAGTTC. Encoded protein: CAWSLGWGGNYAEQF. The whole CDR3 region reads CAWSLGWGGNYAEQFF. Supplemented by reference TRBV31 and TRBJ2-1, the full variable domain reads AQTIHQWPVAEIKAVGSPLSLGCTIKGKSSPNLYWYWQATGGTLQQLFYSITVGQVESVVQLNLSASRPKDDQFILSTEKLLLSHSGFYLCAWSLGWGGNYAEQFFGPGTRLTVL.

Details on this clone: This probably arose from a read error, given a far larger clone one base away. Any gene name here is a mouse gene name. The missing CDR3 end, 1 residue past where the read stops, is filled in from the germline J gene. The chain joins TRBV13-1 to TRBJ2-7, with 12 nucleotides matching TRBD1. The CDR3 length is 14 residues. V shed 3 bases, J shed 5 bases, and the junction held 3 bases outside the gene matches. In germline, CDR1 is NSHNY, CDR2 SYGAGN. The CDR3 region is CASSGGTGGHEQYF. The DNA read from the CDR3 is TGTGCCAGCAGTGGAGGGACAGGGGGCCATGAACAGTAC.

The table lists this clone with a few counts. Genes here carry mouse names. The DNA ends 1 residue before the CDR3 does, and the rest of the CDR3 is filled in from the germline J gene. The chain uses TRBV12-2 and TRBJ1-1; TRBD1 matches 8 bases. This CDR3 contains 14 residues. The trim removed 4 bases at V and 1 base at J, leaving 4 bases unmatched. Germline V CDR1 and CDR2: SGHLS, HYDKME. CDR3 bases read: TGTGCCAGCTCCCAGGGGGCGTGGAACACAGAAGTCTTC. Amino acids: CASSQGAWNTEVF. From start to end, the CDR3 is CASSQGAWNTEVFF. The variable domain in full, with the rest retrieved from reference TRBV12-2 and TRBJ1-1, is NSGVVQSPRYIIKGKGERSILKCIPISGHLSVAWYQQTQGQELKFFIQHYDKMERDKGNLPSRFSVQQFDDYHSEMNMSALELEDSAVYFCASSQGAWNTEVFFGKGTRLTVV.

Points on this clone: The gene names given are mouse names. Read sequence stops 1 residue before the CDR3 end, and the germline J gene provides the missing end. The rearrangement joins TRBV26 to TRBJ1-2, with a tentative D call TRBD1 (5 bases). This CDR3 is 12 amino acids long. V lost 4 bases to trimming and J lost 4 bases, with 7 bases between them. Germline CDR1 and CDR2: KGHPV and FQNQEV (reference sequence). The covered CDR3 bases are TGTGCCAGCAGTCCTCAGGGCTCCGACTACACC. This translates into CASSPQGSDYT. From start to end, the CDR3 is CASSPQGSDYTF.

This clone was observed a handful of times. Gene names follow the mouse nomenclature. The read comes to an end 1 residue before the CDR3 does, leaving the germline J gene to fill in the end. The V and J genes are TRBV26 and TRBJ2-4; a weak D match, TRBD2 (5 bases). V was pared by 2 bases and J by 4 bases, with 7 bases between. The CDR3 is made up of 13 amino acids. The germline V gene encodes CDR1 KGHPV and CDR2 FQNQEV (reference sequence). CDR3 sequence: CASSLVGKNTLYF. The part of the CDR3 DNA that was read is TGTGCCAGCAGTCTGGTGGGGAAAAACACCTTGTAC.

This clone was counted between two and nine times. Gene names and germline match the mouse. Read data end 1 residue before the CDR3 end; the end is taken from the germline J gene. This chain joins TRBV16 and TRBJ1-4, with 9 bases lining up with TRBD1. Per germline, CDR1 SGHSA and CDR2 FRNQAP. Trimming removed 3 bases from V and 4 bases from J; junction bases left unmatched: 3. The CDR3 totals 15 residues. The CDR3 DNA, read in part, is TGTGCAAGCAGCTTTACAGGGGGCGACAACGAAAGATTATTT. It encodes CASSFTGGDNERLF. The full CDR3 is CASSFTGGDNERLFF. The entire variable domain, with the rest obtained from reference TRBV16 and TRBJ1-4, is as follows: NAGVIQTPRHKVTGKGQEATLWCEPISGHSAVFWYRQTIVQGLEFLTYFRNQAPIDDSGMPKERFSAQMPNQSHSTLKIQSTQPQDSAVYLCASSFTGGDNERLFFGHGTKLSVL.

This clone is medium-sized by share. The listed genes are named as in mouse. Read coverage stops 1 residue before the CDR3 terminus; the germline J gene supplies the remainder. The V gene is TRBV15, the J gene TRBJ2-7; 11 bases are a match to TRBD2. The CDR3 extends over 14 amino acids. Germline V gene sequence: CDR1 SGHND, CDR2 FRSKSL. Trimming took 4 bases from V and 4 from J; bases not matched to a gene: 3. Partial CDR3 DNA: TGTGCCAGCAGTTCGGGACTGGGGGCATATGAACAGTAC. Translated: CASSSGLGAYEQY. In full, the CDR3 is CASSSGLGAYEQYF.

This clone was counted a few times. The gene symbols are mouse symbols. The read stops 1 residue short of the end of the CDR3; the missing end is completed from the germline J gene. This rearrangement joins TRBV13-3 to TRBJ1-2; 11 nucleotides agree with TRBD1. V was pared by 3 bases and J by 4 bases, with 2 bases of the junction left unmatched. The CDR3 loop spans 14 amino acids. In germline, CDR1 is NNHDY, CDR2 SYVADS. The CDR3 reads CASSGTGGGSDYTF. CDR3 DNA, as far as it was read: TGTGCCAGCAGTGGGACAGGGGGCGGCTCCGACTACACC.

In the case of this clone: Mouse names are used for the genes. The sequence runs out 1 residue before the end of the CDR3; the remainder is reconstructed from the germline J gene. The rearrangement links TRBV1 to TRBJ2-3; possible D gene TRBD2, 7 bases. Germline V gene lookup returns CDR1 NSQYPW and CDR2 LRSPGD (reference sequence). Trimming removed 3 bases at V and 2 bases at J, with 12 bases between. The CDR3 is 15 residues long. CDR3 bases read: TGCACCTGCAGTGCGGTGGGGGGCATTGCAGAAACGCTGTAT. This translates into CTCSAVGGIAETLY. The whole CDR3 sequence is CTCSAVGGIAETLYF.

In its sample, this clone ranks as medium-sized. The gene symbols are mouse symbols. The CDR3 is cut off 1 residue early in the read; its end comes from the germline J gene. This chain joins TRBV3 and TRBJ2-7; TRBD1 aligns across 11 bases. CDR1 and CDR2 (germline): SNHLY, FYNGKV (reference sequence). With V trimmed by 1 base and J by 4 bases, 0 bases remained unmatched. CDR3 length: 14 amino acids. The CDR3 bases that were read are TGTGCCAGCAGCTTAGGGGACAGGGGGTATGAACAGTAC. Translated: CASSLGDRGYEQY. In full, the CDR3 is CASSLGDRGYEQYF.

In the case of this clone: The listed genes are named as in mouse. The CDR3 extends 1 residue past the end of the read, so its final part is completed from the germline J gene. The V gene is TRBV12-2, the J gene TRBJ2-1; 9 nucleotides agree with TRBD2. Germline CDR1 is SGHLS and CDR2 is HYDKME. V gave up 3 bases and J gave up 3 bases; unmatched junction bases: 5. This CDR3 is built from 15 residues. The CDR3 loop reads CASSLLGGGYAEQFF. The DNA read from the CDR3 is TGTGCCAGCTCTTTACTGGGGGGAGGCTATGCTGAGCAGTTC.

This clone is classed as large. Gene labels here are mouse ones. The read stops 1 residue short of the end of the CDR3; the missing end is completed from the germline J gene. This sequence joins TRBV26 and TRBJ2-2, with TRBD2 identical over 12 bases. The germline V gene encodes CDR1 KGHPV and CDR2 FQNQEV (reference sequence). This CDR3 is 16 amino acids long. Trimming at V came to 6 bases and at J to 4 bases, leaving 6 bases not matched to a gene. The DNA read from the CDR3 is TGTGCCAGCAGCCCGACTGGGGGGGCGCCCACCGGGCAGCTCTAC. Its translation is CASSPTGGAPTGQLY. The full CDR3 is CASSPTGGAPTGQLYF.

Note on this clone: Compared with germline, one end of the junction differs, possibly owing to a read error. Gene and germline names: mouse. The read ends 1 residue before the CDR3 terminus; that terminus is restored from the germline J gene. This sample includes further DNA sequences coding for the same CDR3. The V call is TRBV3, the J call TRBJ2-4, with 7 nucleotides matching TRBD2. In germline, CDR1 is SNHLY, CDR2 FYNGKV (reference sequence). The CDR3 is 15 residues long. CDR3 sequence reads: CASSWALGSQNTLYF. The covered CDR3 bases are TGTGCCAGTAGCTGGGCACTGGGGTCCCAAAACACCTTGTAC.

Details on this clone: Gene names and germline refer to mouse. From the germline J gene comes the end of the CDR3, since the read stops 1 residue before it. The V call is TRBV12-2, the J call TRBJ1-1, with 11 nucleotides matching TRBD1. V dropped 1 base and J dropped 4; count of bases not matched to a gene: 1. Germline V gives CDR1 SGHLS, CDR2 HYDKME. The CDR3 is 14 amino acids. The DNA read from the CDR3 is TGTGCCAGCTCTCTGGACAGGGGGCGCACAGAAGTCTTC. Its protein product is CASSLDRGRTEVF. The CDR3 reads in full as CASSLDRGRTEVFF.

A remark on this clone: Gene labels here are mouse ones. The read terminates 1 residue before the CDR3 end, so the remaining end is supplied by the germline J gene. This chain links TRBV24 with TRBJ2-4; D not resolved. This CDR3 contains 14 residues. V gave up 4 bases and J gave up 0 bases, with 8 bases separating them. Looked up from germline, CDR1 is KGHTA and CDR2 is FRNEEI. The CDR3 region is CASSPRRSQNTLYF. CDR3 DNA, as far as it was read: TGTGCCAGCAGTCCCCGCAGAAGTCAAAACACCTTGTAC.

This clone is judged medium-sized. Gene names are the mouse ones. The sequenced fragment ends 1 residue before the CDR3 boundary, so the rest is inferred from the germline J gene. The J gene is TRBJ2-7, the V gene TRBV3; 7 bases are a match to TRBD1. V trimming: 5 bases; J trimming: 7 bases; junction bases outside the gene matches: 8. The CDR3 contains 13 residues. From germline, CDR1 is SNHLY and CDR2 FYNGKV (reference sequence). The chain's CDR3 is CASSPTGIGEQYF. CDR3 DNA, as far as it was read: TGTGCCAGCAGCCCGACAGGGATCGGGGAACAGTAC.

With regard to this clone: Gene names follow the mouse nomenclature. With the read ending 1 residue before the CDR3 end, the germline J gene is used to fill in that end. The J gene is TRBJ1-1, the V gene TRBV3, with a weak D call TRBD1 (5 bases). The CDR3 extends over 13 amino acids. Germline CDR1 reads SNHLY; CDR2 reads FYNGKV (reference sequence). V lost 5 bases and J 1 base, leaving 8 bases between the germline ends. The DNA read from the CDR3 is TGTGCCAGCAGCCTTACAGGAAACACAGAAGTCTTC. Its translation is CASSLTGNTEVF. The CDR3 in full is CASSLTGNTEVFF.